The 4 T cell receptor beta chains below all came from one sample that was sequenced in a study of blood T cell repertoires in COVID-19. Libraries were prepared by immunoSEQ multiplex PCR; TCRdb keeps only in-frame clonotypes and omits some of them. This sample has approximately 140,000 clones, with approximately 82% found just once. Material for sequencing was peripheral blood. Source of these receptors: a man aged 40-50 years with active or convalescent COVID-19.

Here the CDR3 DNA reads TGTGCCAGCAGCCAAACAGGCTCTGGGGCCAACGTCCTGACTTTC. This translates into CASSQTGSGANVLTF. The V and J genes are TRBV6-5 and TRBJ2-6, with D possibly being TRBD1 (5 bases). The CDR3 length is 15 residues. V lost 6 bases, J lost 0 bases, and 9 bases lay in between. Germline V gives CDR1 MNHEY, CDR2 SVGAGI.

The chain couples TRBV27 to TRBJ2-5; 8 bases align to TRBD1. V gave up 2 bases and J gave up 4 bases; unmatched junction bases: 3. The CDR3 totals 14 residues. The germline gives CDR1 MNHEY, CDR2 SMNVEV (reference sequence). CDR3 bases: TGTGCCAGCAGTTTACAGACAGGGGCAGAGACCCAGTACTTC. It is translated as CASSLQTGAETQYF.

This chain uses TRBV9 with TRBJ2-5; 11 positions match TRBD1. This CDR3 has 16 amino acids. Germline CDR1 is SGDLS and CDR2 is YYNGEE. V lost 4 bases, J lost 5 bases, and 10 bases stayed unmatched. The CDR3 region has the DNA TGTGCCAGCAGCCGGTCCGGGACAGGGGGTCCTGAGACCCAGTACTTC. Protein sequence: CASSRSGTGGPETQYF.

This clone was seen a handful of times. The chain is built from TRBV12-5 and TRBJ1-3, with D possibly TRBD1 on 5 matching bases. V dropped 3 bases and J dropped 3 bases, with 12 bases sitting between them. This CDR3 is 15 amino acids long. Germline CDR1 and CDR2: LGHNT and FRNRAP. DNA for the CDR3: TGTGCTAGTGGTTTTGGCTCGGGGGTTGGAAACACCATATATTTT. Protein: CASGFGSGVGNTIYF.